This entry lists 9 T cell receptor beta chains sequenced from one sample in a study of T-cell reconstitution after alpha-beta-depleted transplantation in children. Unique molecular identifiers were incorporated when the TCRbeta library was constructed. TCRdb re-called the PCR reads through MiXCR, storing one row per CDR3 protein. The sample holds roughly 74,000 distinct CDR3 sequences; 15% to 20% are singletons and the top ten take roughly half. The specimen was PBMCs, mostly from graft donor cells, collected 360 days after TCRalphabeta/CD19-depleted stem cell transplant. Receptors originate from a male patient between 2 and 10 years old who had a stem cell transplant for acute lymphoblastic leukemia, so the T cells may come from the graft donor.

This clonotype was picked up a small number of times. The chain has TRBV20-1 and TRBJ2-3, with D tentatively TRBD2 (6 bases). Looked up from germline, CDR1 is DFQATT and CDR2 is SNEGSKA (reference sequence). This CDR3 is 15 amino acids long. V lost 6 bases to trimming and J lost 1 base, with 17 bases between them. CDR3 region: CSASRDFDRTDTQYF. CDR3 DNA sequence: TGCAGTGCGAGCCGGGACTTTGACCGCACAGATACGCAGTATTTT.

This clonotype was seen a handful of times. The rearrangement links TRBV5-1 to TRBJ1-6; no clear D gene. Trimming removed 2 bases at V and 10 bases at J, with 10 bases between. The CDR3 length is 13 residues. Germline-derived CDR1 and CDR2 are SGHRS and YFSETQ. The CDR3 loop reads CASSFERRSPLHF. DNA of the CDR3: TGCGCCAGCAGCTTCGAAAGAAGGTCACCCCTCCACTTT. The full variable domain, with the rest looked up from reference TRBV5-1 and TRBJ1-6, is KAGVTQTPRYLIKTRGQQVTLSCSPISGHRSVSWYQQTPGQGLQFLFEYFSETQRNKGNFPGRFSGRQFSNSRSEMNVSTLELGDSALYLCASSFERRSPLHFGNGTRLTVT.

V and J are TRBV6-5 and TRBJ1-2, with D maybe TRBD1 (5 bases). CDR1 MNHEY and CDR2 SVGAGI come from the germline V gene. The CDR3 is made up of 14 amino acids. Trimming pared 2 bases from V and 4 bases from J, leaving 11 bases between. The CDR3 region is CASSYSGQPYGYTF. In DNA form, the CDR3 reads TGTGCCAGCAGTTACAGCGGACAACCCTATGGCTACACCTTC.

This clonotype is medium-sized (0.01 to 0.1%) within its sample. The chain combines TRBV12-3 or TRBV12-4 with TRBJ2-7, with a tentative D call TRBD1 (6 bases). V lost 0 bases to trimming and J lost 5 bases, with 14 bases between them. CDR3 length: 15 amino acids. The CDR3 region has the DNA TGTGCCAGCAGTTTAGCGGAGGCTGGGGGCCACGAGCAGTACTTC. Encoded protein: CASSLAEAGGHEQYF.

The table lists this clonotype with many counts. The chain recombines TRBV5-1 with TRBJ1-4; TRBD1 matches 7 bases. V dropped 6 bases and J dropped 5; count of bases not matched to a gene: 10. The V gene's germline CDR1 is SGHRS and CDR2 YFSETQ. CDR3 length: 15 residues. The CDR3: CASTEQGIRNEKLFF. The CDR3 nucleotides are TGCGCCAGCACCGAACAGGGGATAAGAAATGAAAAACTGTTTTTT.

The gene calls are TRBV7-6 and TRBJ2-5, with a possible D match to TRBD2 (6 bases). This CDR3 region has 16 residues. Germline values: CDR1 SGHVS, CDR2 FNYEAQ. Trimming left V 5 bases short and J 1 base short, with 17 bases between. This CDR3 is CASSTFGGIPQETQYF. The CDR3 nucleotides are TGTGCCAGCAGCACCTTTGGCGGGATCCCCCAAGAGACCCAGTACTTC.

This clonotype occurred many times. The chain recombines TRBV6-5 with TRBJ2-2; D gene ambiguous. The length of the CDR3 is 15 residues. The V gene lost 6 bases and the J gene lost 0 bases, with 11 bases spanning the gap. Per germline, CDR1 MNHEY and CDR2 SVGAGI. This CDR3 is CASSLDMTNTGELFF. DNA of the CDR3: TGTGCCAGCAGCTTAGATATGACGAACACCGGGGAGCTGTTTTTT.

This chain links TRBV7-8 with TRBJ1-1, with unresolved D. Trimming left V 3 bases short and J 8 bases short, with 13 bases between. This CDR3 region has 13 residues. Germline-derived CDR1 and CDR2 are SGHVS and FQNEAQ. CDR3 nucleotides: TGTGCCAGCAGCTTTATCCGAGTAGGGGAAGCTTTCTTT. Residues: CASSFIRVGEAFF.

The chain combines TRBV12-3 or TRBV12-4 with TRBJ2-7, with unresolved D. The germline V and J ends were trimmed by 5 bases and 3 bases, with 11 bases remaining between them. This CDR3 is built from 13 residues. CDR3 nucleotide sequence: TGTGCCAGCAGTGGATACCTCCACTACGAGCAGTACTTC. Translation: CASSGYLHYEQYF.